This entry lists 24 T cell receptor beta chains sequenced from one sample in a study of early T cells in non-severe SARS-CoV-2 infection. TCRdb analysed the 5' RACE reads with MiXCR anew, one entry per CDR3 protein. This sample has tens of thousands of distinct CDR3 sequences, with roughly 9.4% found just once. The sequenced sample consisted of whole blood. All receptors derive from an adult who was a healthcare worker with PCR-confirmed SARS-CoV-2 infection or an uninfected control (not recorded which).

With regard to this clonotype: A much bigger clone sits one base away, suggesting this may be a read error. The chain joins TRBV30 to TRBJ1-3; D unclear. CDR3 length: 14 amino acids. Germline CDR1 reads GTSNPN; CDR2 reads SVGIG (reference sequence). The CDR3 here is CAWTERTPGNSIYF. The CDR3 bases are TGTGCCTGGACCGAGCGAACCCCTGGAAACTCCATATATTTT.

This clonotype was found many times. The rearrangement links TRBV7-9 to TRBJ1-1, with TRBD1 as a possible D gene (5 bases). Germline-derived CDR1 and CDR2 are SEHNR and FQNEAQ (reference sequence). V was pared by 5 bases and J by 6 bases, with 10 bases between. This CDR3 is built from 12 residues. The CDR3: CASSPRQSEAFF. The CDR3 DNA sequence: TGTGCCAGCAGCCCAAGACAGTCTGAAGCTTTCTTT.

In this sample, this clonotype turned up a few times. V gene TRBV29-1 combines with J gene TRBJ2-7; no clear D gene. The CDR3 loop spans 11 amino acids. CDR1 and CDR2 (germline): SQVTM, ANQGSEA. V shed 6 bases and J shed 6 bases, with 12 bases lying between them. CDR3 bases: TGCAGCGTCTTGATCTGGGGCGAGCAGTACTTC. Protein product: CSVLIWGEQYF.

The chain couples TRBV7-9 to TRBJ1-1; tentatively, D is TRBD1 (5 bases). This CDR3 is 14 amino acids long. Germline CDR1 and CDR2: SEHNR and FQNEAQ (reference sequence). The V end lost 5 bases, the J end lost 6 bases, and 16 bases lay between the germline ends. The CDR3 DNA reads as TGTGCCAGCAGCCTACCCTCTCAGGGCCCTGAAGCTTTCTTT. Protein product: CASSLPSQGPEAFF. Based on the CDR3 plus reference TRBV7-9 and TRBJ1-1, the full variable domain is DTGVSQNPRHKITKRGQNVTFRCDPISEHNRLYWYRQTLGQGPEFLTYFQNEAQLEKSRLLSDRFSAERPKGSFSTLEIQRTEQGDSAMYLCASSLPSQGPEAFFGQGTRLTVV.

A note on this clonotype: A read error may be the cause here, since a much bigger clone is one base away. The chain employs TRBV18 and TRBJ1-2; D is possibly TRBD1 (5 bases). The germline gives CDR1 KGHSH, CDR2 LQKENI. The CDR3 sequence is 11 residues long. The CDR3 DNA sequence: TGTGCCAGCTCGACGGGGGATGGCTTCACCTTC. Its protein product is CASSTGDGFTF.

There are many counts of this clonotype. The rearrangement uses TRBV5-1 and TRBJ2-1; 9 nucleotides match TRBD1. The germline V gene has CDR1 SGHRS and CDR2 YFSETQ. The CDR3 has 17 amino acids. V was clipped by 5 bases and J by 0 bases; unmatched bases: 9. The CDR3 bases are TGCGCCAGCAGAAGACAGGGGGTGAAGAGCTCCTACAATGAGCAGTTCTTC. It yields the protein CASRRQGVKSSYNEQFF.

The chain carries TRBV12-3 or TRBV12-4 and TRBJ1-2; D not certain. V lost 6 bases and J lost 4, with 9 bases in between. The CDR3 loop spans 12 amino acids. The CDR3 coding sequence is TGTGCCAGCAGCCCCCTAGGCTATGGCTACACCTTC. Its translation is CASSPLGYGYTF.

The table lists this clonotype with a few counts. Its ends do not fully match the called genes, so a read error is possible. The V call is TRBV9, the J call TRBJ1-3, with D hard to call. The CDR3 loop spans 16 amino acids. Germline V gene lookup returns CDR1 SGDLS and CDR2 YYNGEE. CDR3 nucleotide sequence: TGTGCCAGCAGCGTAGGAGCGGGTAACTCTGAAAACACCATATATTTT. Translated: CASSVGAGNSENTIYF.

J is TRBJ2-1 and V is TRBV2; D remains ambiguous. V was shortened by 9 bases and J by 4 bases, with 7 bases between the two germline ends. Germline-derived CDR1 and CDR2 are SNHLY and FYNNEI. The CDR3 has 11 amino acids. Here the CDR3 DNA reads TGTGCCAGGTCCCAATACAATGAGCAGTTCTTC. Translating it yields CARSQYNEQFF.

This chain joins TRBV10-2 and TRBJ2-1; 8 positions match TRBD2. The V and J ends lost 7 bases and 9 bases, in that order; junction bases with no gene match: 2. This CDR3 comprises 11 residues. The germline V gene has CDR1 WSHSY and CDR2 SAAADI. DNA for the CDR3: TGCGCCAGCACCCTAGCGGGTGAGCAGTTCTTC. Its translation: CASTLAGEQFF.

This clonotype was detected many times. The chain has TRBV7-9 and TRBJ2-7; 8 bases are a match to TRBD1. The CDR3 length is 14 residues. Germline V gene data show CDR1 as SEHNR and CDR2 as FQNEAQ (reference sequence). V was pared by 5 bases and J by 2 bases, with 5 bases of the junction left unmatched. The CDR3 coding sequence is TGTGCCAGCAGCCTACAGGGGGTTCCCTACGAGCAGTACTTC. Its protein product is CASSLQGVPYEQYF.

This clonotype has just a few counts. This chain links TRBV5-4 with TRBJ2-3; D perhaps matches TRBD2 (6 bases). CDR1 is SGHNT and CDR2 is YYREEE in the germline V gene (reference sequence). Trimming left V 3 bases short and J 2 bases short, with 16 bases between. The CDR3 extends over 16 amino acids. The CDR3 sequence: CASSSGDKRSTDTQYF. The CDR3 DNA follows: TGTGCCAGCAGCTCGGGAGACAAGCGGTCCACAGATACGCAGTATTTT.

V gene TRBV6-4 combines with J gene TRBJ2-1; TRBD2 aligns across 11 bases. The CDR3 length is 13 residues. The germline V gene has CDR1 MRHNA and CDR2 SNTAGT. V was clipped by 8 bases and J by 5 bases; unmatched bases: 2. The CDR3 region is CASRLAGHNEQFF. The CDR3 nucleotides are TGTGCCAGCCGACTAGCGGGGCACAATGAGCAGTTCTTC.

This clonotype was picked up many times. V usage is TRBV4-1 and J usage is TRBJ2-7; D gene unclear. Germline loops: CDR1 MGHRA, CDR2 YSYEKL. V was shortened by 1 base and J by 2 bases, with 9 bases between the two germline ends. This CDR3 has 14 amino acids. Here the CDR3 DNA reads TGCGCCAGCAGCCAAGGGGATGTCGCCTACGAGCAGTACTTC. The encoded protein is CASSQGDVAYEQYF.

The chain employs TRBV5-1 and TRBJ1-5; D unclear. Trimming pared 4 bases from V and 5 bases from J, leaving 10 bases between. The V gene's germline CDR1 is SGHRS and CDR2 YFSETQ. This CDR3 contains 13 residues. CDR3 sequence (DNA): TGCGCCAGCAGCCCGGGGTCGCATCAGCCCCAGCATTTT. It translates to CASSPGSHQPQHF.

V usage is TRBV7-2 and J usage is TRBJ2-1, with 9 bases lining up with TRBD2. After removal of 2 bases from V and 7 bases from J, the junction contained 9 bases not matched to a gene. The germline V gene encodes CDR1 SGHTA and CDR2 FQGNSA. The CDR3 sequence is 16 residues long. DNA for the CDR3: TGTGCCAGCAGCTTAAACGCGGGACTAGCCTCAAATGAGCAGTTCTTC. This sequence encodes CASSLNAGLASNEQFF. The full variable domain, completed using reference TRBV7-2 and TRBJ2-1, is GAGVSQSPSNKVTEKGKDVELRCDPISGHTALYWYRQSLGQGLEFLIYFQGNSAPDKSGLPSDRFSAERTGGSVSTLTIQRTQQEDSAVYLCASSLNAGLASNEQFFGPGTRLTVL.

V and J are TRBV7-9 and TRBJ2-1; the D gene is possibly TRBD2 (6 bases). Per the germline V gene, CDR1 is SEHNR and CDR2 is FQNEAQ (reference sequence). The length of the CDR3 is 15 residues. The V end lost 1 base, the J end lost 2 bases, and 9 bases lay between the germline ends. In nucleotides, the CDR3 is TGTGCCAGCAGCTTAGGCGGGAATACCTACAATGAGCAGTTCTTC. Amino acid sequence: CASSLGGNTYNEQFF.

This clonotype was detected many times. The rearrangement links TRBV7-2 to TRBJ1-5; D may be TRBD1 (6 bases). V lost 2 bases and J lost 5, with 10 bases in between. This CDR3 has 14 amino acids. Germline-derived CDR1 and CDR2 are SGHTA and FQGNSA. CDR3 region: CASSLTGTYQPQHF. CDR3 coding DNA: TGTGCCAGCAGCTTAACCGGGACATATCAGCCCCAGCATTTT.

The chain combines TRBV5-1 with TRBJ1-4, with D unclear. Trimming cost V 0 bases and J 2 bases, with 8 bases left between them. The CDR3 runs 15 residues. CDR1 and CDR2 (germline): SGHRS, YFSETQ. The CDR3 reads CASSLVGSTNEKLFF. The CDR3 bases are TGCGCCAGCAGCTTGGTGGGGAGCACTAATGAAAAACTGTTTTTT.

V and J are TRBV20-1 and TRBJ2-2; no definite D call. Trimming stripped 0 bases from V and 1 base from J, with 9 bases between. The CDR3 is made up of 15 amino acids. Germline CDR1 is DFQATT and CDR2 is SNEGSKA (reference sequence). The chain's CDR3 is CSARDSDRNTGELFF. CDR3 DNA: TGCAGTGCTAGAGATTCAGATCGGAACACCGGGGAGCTGTTTTTT.

This clonotype appeared a few times. V is TRBV18 and J is TRBJ2-3; tentatively, D is TRBD2 (6 bases). This CDR3 contains 14 residues. Per the germline V gene, CDR1 is KGHSH and CDR2 is LQKENI. V lost 8 bases to trimming and J lost 5 bases, with 17 bases between them. The CDR3 is CASLSPGAGDTQYF. CDR3 in DNA: TGTGCCAGCCTATCCCCGGGAGCGGGAGATACGCAGTATTTT.

This clonotype was observed many times. V gene TRBV5-8 combines with J gene TRBJ2-1; possible D gene TRBD1, 6 bases. The CDR3 runs 14 residues. The germline V and J ends were trimmed by 4 bases and 2 bases, with 10 bases remaining between them. Germline V gives CDR1 SGHTS, CDR2 YDEGEE. The CDR3 coding sequence is TGTGCCAGCAGCACCGGACAGCCCTACAATGAGCAGTTCTTC. Protein product: CASSTGQPYNEQFF.

Points on this clonotype: This may be a read error, as it is one base from a much larger clone. The CDR3 reads CTSGDGGLTYEQYF. The CDR3 bases are TGTACCAGCGGAGACGGAGGGTTGACCTACGAGCAGTACTTC. V is TRBV7-2 and J is TRBJ2-7; TRBD2 is a possible D gene (6 bases). Germline CDR1 SGHTA, CDR2 FQGNSA. Trimming stripped 8 bases from V and 2 bases from J, with 16 bases between. The CDR3 consists of 14 residues.

In its sample, this clonotype was seen many times. The genes are TRBV27 and TRBJ1-2; no firm D call. This CDR3 contains 12 residues. Germline V gene lookup returns CDR1 MNHEY and CDR2 SMNVEV (reference sequence). V was pared by 10 bases and J by 3 bases, with 12 bases between. The CDR3: CATLGQDYGYTF. Here the CDR3 DNA reads TGTGCCACGCTGGGCCAGGACTATGGCTACACCTTC.